These 3 T cell receptor beta chains came from one sample sequenced in a study of blood T cells in healthy people across ages. A second PCR, run for roughly 6 to 11 cycles, used a sample-barcoded 5' primer plus a J-beta primer mix. TCRdb re-analysed the 5' RACE reads in MiXCR, keeping a single row per CDR3 protein. The data show 1,300,000 or so distinct CDR3 sequences, roughly 59% seen once. Sequencing was carried out using blood. These TCRs come from a man aged 18 to 30 in good health.

This chain uses TRBV14 with TRBJ2-1, with TRBD2 identical over 10 bases. CDR3 length: 17 amino acids. The germline V gene has CDR1 SGHDN and CDR2 FVKESK. The trim removed 1 base at V and 4 bases at J, leaving 7 bases unmatched. Here the CDR3 DNA reads TGTGCCAGCAGCCAAGCTCTAGCGGGAGCAAGGTACAATGAGCAGTTCTTC. Translation gives CASSQALAGARYNEQFF.

This chain connects TRBV6-1 to TRBJ2-3, with TRBD1 matching 8 bases. The CDR3 runs to 13 residues. Germline CDR1 and CDR2: MNHNS and SASEGT. After removal of 7 bases from V and 5 bases from J, the junction contained 5 bases not matched to a gene. As DNA, the CDR3 is TGTGCCAGCAACGACAGGGGAAGAGATACGCAGTATTTT. Translated, it gives CASNDRGRDTQYF.

This chain uses TRBV20-1 with TRBJ2-5, with 7 bases aligning to TRBD1. The assigned J gene may be wrong: the sequence end matches TRBJ2-7 better. The length of the CDR3 is 14 residues. Germline V lookup: CDR1 DFQATT, CDR2 SNEGSKA (reference sequence). The CDR3 sequence: CSARGAGTAYEQYF. DNA for the CDR3: TGCAGTGCTAGGGGAGCCGGGACAGCCTACGAGCAGTACTTC.